This T cell receptor beta chain emerged from a study of T cell responses to AZD1222 COVID-19 vaccine. About the research overall: Pooled in the analysis were second doses at about 4 or about 12 weeks. Findings and limits, study-wide: The span of vaccine-associated CD4 TCRs extended across spike, with dominance at 160-218 and 743-854. The sample set comprised mostly white British donors with more females, and clonal diversity was possibly underestimated. Nearly half of spike-specific TCRs reportedly go after variant regions that carry no mutations.

A note on this clone: What it binds is unknown.

TCRdb's table, derived via immunoSEQ multiplex PCR, lists solely in-frame clones and lacks some. The repertoire has 120,000 to 150,000 clones, under 95% of them found once; the top ten carry roughly 3.1%. V lost 5 bases and J lost 7; bases outside the gene matches: 12. The CDR3 totals 16 residues. Per germline, CDR1 LNHDA and CDR2 SQIVND (reference sequence). The receptor comes from an adult in good health. This rearrangement joins TRBV19 to TRBJ1-4; TRBD1 matches at 8 bases. The starting material was peripheral blood, obtained on day 0 of AZD1222 vaccination. The CDR3 is CASSHLTPGGLEKLFF. CDR3 sequence (DNA): TGTGCCAGTAGTCACCTAACGCCAGGGGGCCTTGAAAAACTGTTTTTT. The full variable domain, with the rest looked up from reference TRBV19 and TRBJ1-4, is DGGITQSPKYLFRKEGQNVTLSCEQNLNHDAMYWYRQDPGQGLRLIYYSQIVNDFQKGDIAEGYSVSREKKESFPLTVTSAQKNPTAFYLCASSHLTPGGLEKLFFGSGTQLSVL.